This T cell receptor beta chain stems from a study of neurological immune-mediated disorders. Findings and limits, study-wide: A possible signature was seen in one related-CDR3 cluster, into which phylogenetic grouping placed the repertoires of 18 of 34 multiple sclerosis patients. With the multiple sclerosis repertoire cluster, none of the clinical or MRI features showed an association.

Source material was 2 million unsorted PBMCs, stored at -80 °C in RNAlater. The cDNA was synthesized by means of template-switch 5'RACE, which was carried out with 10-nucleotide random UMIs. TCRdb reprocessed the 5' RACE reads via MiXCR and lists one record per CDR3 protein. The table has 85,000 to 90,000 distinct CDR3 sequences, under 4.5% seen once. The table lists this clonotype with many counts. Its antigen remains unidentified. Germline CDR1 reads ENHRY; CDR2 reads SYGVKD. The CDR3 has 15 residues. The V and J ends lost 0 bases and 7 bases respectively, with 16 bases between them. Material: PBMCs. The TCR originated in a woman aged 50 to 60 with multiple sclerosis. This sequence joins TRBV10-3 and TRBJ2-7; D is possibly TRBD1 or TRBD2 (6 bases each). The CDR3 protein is CAISESRGELKEQYF. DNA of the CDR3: TGTGCCATCAGTGAGTCGAGGGGGGAACTGAAGGAGCAGTACTTC.